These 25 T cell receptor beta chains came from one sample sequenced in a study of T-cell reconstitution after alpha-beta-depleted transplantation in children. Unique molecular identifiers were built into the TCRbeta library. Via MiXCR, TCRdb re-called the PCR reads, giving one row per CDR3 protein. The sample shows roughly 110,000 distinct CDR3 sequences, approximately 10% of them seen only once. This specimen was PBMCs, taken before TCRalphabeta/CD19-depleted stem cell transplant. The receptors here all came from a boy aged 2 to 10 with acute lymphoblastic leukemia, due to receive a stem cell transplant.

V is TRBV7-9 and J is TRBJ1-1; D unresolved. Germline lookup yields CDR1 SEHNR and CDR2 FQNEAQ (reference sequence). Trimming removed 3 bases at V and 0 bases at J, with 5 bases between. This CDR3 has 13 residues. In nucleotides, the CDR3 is TGTGCCAGCAGCTTCTACATGAACACTGAAGCTTTCTTT. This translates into CASSFYMNTEAFF. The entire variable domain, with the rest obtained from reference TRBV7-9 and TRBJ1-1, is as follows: DTGVSQNPRHKITKRGQNVTFRCDPISEHNRLYWYRQTLGQGPEFLTYFQNEAQLEKSRLLSDRFSAERPKGSFSTLEIQRTEQGDSAMYLCASSFYMNTEAFFGQGTRLTVV.

The CDR3 DNA follows: TGTGCCAGCAGCTCCCCCGGACTAGCGGGAGGGGGGGAGCAGTTCTTC. Protein: CASSSPGLAGGGEQFF. The J gene is TRBJ2-1, the V gene TRBV7-2, with 15 bases aligning to TRBD2. V was pared by 4 bases and J by 10 bases, with 8 bases of the junction left unmatched. Germline values: CDR1 SGHTA, CDR2 FQGNSA. There are 16 residues in the CDR3. Filled out from reference TRBV7-2 and TRBJ2-1, the complete variable domain reads GAGVSQSPSNKVTEKGKDVELRCDPISGHTALYWYRQSLGQGLEFLIYFQGNSAPDKSGLPSDRFSAERTGGSVSTLTIQRTQQEDSAVYLCASSSPGLAGGGEQFFGPGTRLTVL.

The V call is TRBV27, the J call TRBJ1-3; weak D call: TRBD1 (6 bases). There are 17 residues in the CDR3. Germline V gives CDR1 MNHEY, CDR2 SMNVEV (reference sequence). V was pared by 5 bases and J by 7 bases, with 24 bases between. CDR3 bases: TGTGCCAGCAGTCAAGTCCCACCCGGGGCAGGGGAGAACACCATATATTTT. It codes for CASSQVPPGAGENTIYF.

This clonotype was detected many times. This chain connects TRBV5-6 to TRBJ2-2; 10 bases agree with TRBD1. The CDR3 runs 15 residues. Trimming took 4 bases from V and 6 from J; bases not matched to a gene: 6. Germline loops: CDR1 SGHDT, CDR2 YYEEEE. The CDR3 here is CASSMDRGYAGELFF. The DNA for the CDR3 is TGTGCCAGCAGCATGGACAGGGGGTACGCCGGGGAGCTGTTTTTT.

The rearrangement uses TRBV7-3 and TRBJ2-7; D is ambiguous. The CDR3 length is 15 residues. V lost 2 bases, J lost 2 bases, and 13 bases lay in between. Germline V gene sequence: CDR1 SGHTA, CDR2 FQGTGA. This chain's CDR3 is CASSLDSGITYEQYF. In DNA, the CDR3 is TGTGCCAGCAGCTTAGACTCTGGGATCACCTACGAGCAGTACTTC.

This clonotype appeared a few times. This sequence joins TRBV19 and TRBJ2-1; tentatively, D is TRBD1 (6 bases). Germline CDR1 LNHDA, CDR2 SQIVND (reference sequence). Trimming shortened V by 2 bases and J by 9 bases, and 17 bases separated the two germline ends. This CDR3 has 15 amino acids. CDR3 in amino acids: CASSISGAVLGEQFF. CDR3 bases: TGTGCCAGTAGTATATCAGGGGCCGTCCTAGGTGAGCAGTTCTTC.

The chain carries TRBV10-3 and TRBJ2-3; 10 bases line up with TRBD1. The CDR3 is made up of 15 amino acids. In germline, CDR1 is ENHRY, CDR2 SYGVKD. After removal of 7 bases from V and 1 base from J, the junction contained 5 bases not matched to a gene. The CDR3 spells CAIKTTGGGTDTQYF. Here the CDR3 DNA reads TGTGCCATCAAAACGACAGGGGGCGGCACAGATACGCAGTATTTT.

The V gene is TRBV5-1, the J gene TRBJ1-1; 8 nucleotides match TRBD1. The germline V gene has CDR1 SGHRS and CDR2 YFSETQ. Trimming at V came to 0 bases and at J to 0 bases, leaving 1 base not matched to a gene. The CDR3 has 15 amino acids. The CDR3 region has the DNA TGCGCCAGCAGCTTGGGGGGACAGGTGAACACTGAAGCTTTCTTT. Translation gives CASSLGGQVNTEAFF.

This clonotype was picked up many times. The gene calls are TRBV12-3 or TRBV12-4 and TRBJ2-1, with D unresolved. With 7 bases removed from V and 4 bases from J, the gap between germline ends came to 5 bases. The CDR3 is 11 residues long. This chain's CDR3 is CASKWYNEQFF. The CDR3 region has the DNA TGTGCCAGCAAGTGGTACAATGAGCAGTTCTTC.

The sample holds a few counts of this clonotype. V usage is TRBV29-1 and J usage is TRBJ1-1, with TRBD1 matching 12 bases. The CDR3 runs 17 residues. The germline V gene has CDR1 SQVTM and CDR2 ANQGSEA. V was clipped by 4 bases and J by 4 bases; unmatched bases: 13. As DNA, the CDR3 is TGCAGCGTTGGCGGTAGGGGACAGGGGGCCGGAAGCACTGAAGCTTTCTTT. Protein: CSVGGRGQGAGSTEAFF.

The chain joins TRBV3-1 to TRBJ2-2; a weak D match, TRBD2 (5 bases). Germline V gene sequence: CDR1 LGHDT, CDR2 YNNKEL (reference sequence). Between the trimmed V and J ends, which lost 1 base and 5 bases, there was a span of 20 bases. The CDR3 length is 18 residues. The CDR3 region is CASSQGRRRWEMTGELFF. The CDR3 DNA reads TGTGCCAGCAGCCAAGGCAGGAGGAGGTGGGAGATGACCGGGGAGCTGTTTTTT.

CDR3 region: CSARPPNGPPRRLFF. For the CDR3, the DNA is TGCAGTGCTAGACCGCCCAACGGACCCCCGCGTCGGCTGTTTTTT. V gene TRBV20-1 combines with J gene TRBJ1-4; D ambiguous. The CDR3 consists of 15 residues. V lost 2 bases, J lost 14 bases, and 24 bases lay in between. From germline, CDR1 is DFQATT and CDR2 SNEGSKA (reference sequence).

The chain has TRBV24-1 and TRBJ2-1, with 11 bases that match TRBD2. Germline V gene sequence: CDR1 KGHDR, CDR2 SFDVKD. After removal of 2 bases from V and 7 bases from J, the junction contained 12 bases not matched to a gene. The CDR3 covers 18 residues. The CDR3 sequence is CATSDSVHSGRGDNEQFF. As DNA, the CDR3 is TGTGCCACCAGTGATTCCGTCCATAGCGGGAGGGGGGATAATGAGCAGTTCTTC.

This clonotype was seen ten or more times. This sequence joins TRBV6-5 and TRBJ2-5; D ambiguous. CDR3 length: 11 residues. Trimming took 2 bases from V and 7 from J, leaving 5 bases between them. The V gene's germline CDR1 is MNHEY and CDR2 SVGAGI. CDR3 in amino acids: CASSYVGTQYF. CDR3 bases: TGTGCCAGCAGTTACGTCGGGACCCAGTACTTC.

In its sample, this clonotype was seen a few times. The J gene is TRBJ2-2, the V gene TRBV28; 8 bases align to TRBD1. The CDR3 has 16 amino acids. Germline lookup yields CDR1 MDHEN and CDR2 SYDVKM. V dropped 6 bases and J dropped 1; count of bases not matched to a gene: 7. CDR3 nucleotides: TGTGCCAGCAGACGGACCGGGACAGGGAACACCGGGGAGCTGTTTTTT. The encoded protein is CASRRTGTGNTGELFF.

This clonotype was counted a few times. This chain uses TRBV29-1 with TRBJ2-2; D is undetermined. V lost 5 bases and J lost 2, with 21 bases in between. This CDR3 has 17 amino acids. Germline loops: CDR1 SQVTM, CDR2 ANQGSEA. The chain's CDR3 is CSVRTRSNALNTGELFF. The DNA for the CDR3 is TGCAGCGTTCGTACGAGATCCAACGCGCTTAACACCGGGGAGCTGTTTTTT.

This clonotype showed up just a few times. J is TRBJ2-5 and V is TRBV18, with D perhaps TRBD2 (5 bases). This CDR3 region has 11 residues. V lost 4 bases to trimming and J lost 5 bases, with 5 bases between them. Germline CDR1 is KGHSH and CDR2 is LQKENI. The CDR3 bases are TGTGCCAGCTCACGGGAGGAGACCCAGTACTTC. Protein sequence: CASSREETQYF.

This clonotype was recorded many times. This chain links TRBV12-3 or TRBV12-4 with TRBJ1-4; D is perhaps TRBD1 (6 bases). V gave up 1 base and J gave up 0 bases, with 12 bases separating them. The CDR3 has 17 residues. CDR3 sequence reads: CASSLGVGAPTNEKLFF. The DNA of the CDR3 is TGTGCCAGCAGTTTAGGGGTGGGGGCCCCAACTAATGAAAAACTGTTTTTT.

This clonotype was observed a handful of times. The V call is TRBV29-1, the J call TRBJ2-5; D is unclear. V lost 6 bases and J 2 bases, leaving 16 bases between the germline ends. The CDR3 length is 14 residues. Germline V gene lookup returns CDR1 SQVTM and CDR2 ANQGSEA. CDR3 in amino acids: CSVPAPGLQETQYF. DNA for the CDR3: TGCAGCGTCCCGGCACCGGGCCTTCAAGAGACCCAGTACTTC.

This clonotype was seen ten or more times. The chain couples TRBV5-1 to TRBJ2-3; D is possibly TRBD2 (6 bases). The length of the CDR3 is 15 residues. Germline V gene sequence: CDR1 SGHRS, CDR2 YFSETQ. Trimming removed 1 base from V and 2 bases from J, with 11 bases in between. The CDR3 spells CASSLRVAATDTQYF. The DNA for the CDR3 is TGCGCCAGCAGCTTGCGAGTAGCGGCCACAGATACGCAGTATTTT. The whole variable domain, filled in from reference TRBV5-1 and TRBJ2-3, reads KAGVTQTPRYLIKTRGQQVTLSCSPISGHRSVSWYQQTPGQGLQFLFEYFSETQRNKGNFPGRFSGRQFSNSRSEMNVSTLELGDSALYLCASSLRVAATDTQYFGPGTRLTVL.

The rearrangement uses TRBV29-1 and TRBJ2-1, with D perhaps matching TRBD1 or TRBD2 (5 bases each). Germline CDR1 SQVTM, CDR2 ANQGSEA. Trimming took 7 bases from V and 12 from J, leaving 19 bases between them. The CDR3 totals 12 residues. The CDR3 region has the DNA TGCAGCGCCGGGGCGACCTCGGCTGCGCAGTTCTTC. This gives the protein CSAGATSAAQFF.

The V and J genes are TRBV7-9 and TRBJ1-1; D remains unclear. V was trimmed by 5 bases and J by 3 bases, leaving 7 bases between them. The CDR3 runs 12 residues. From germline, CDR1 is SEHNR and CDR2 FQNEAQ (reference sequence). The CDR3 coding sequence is TGTGCCAGCAGCGCCGGGGACACTGAAGCTTTCTTT. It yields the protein CASSAGDTEAFF.

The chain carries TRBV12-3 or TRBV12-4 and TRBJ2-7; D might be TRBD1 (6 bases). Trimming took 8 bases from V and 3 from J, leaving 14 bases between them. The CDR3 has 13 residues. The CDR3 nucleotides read TGTGCCAGCGGAACCAGGGACATCTACGAGCAGTACTTC. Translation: CASGTRDIYEQYF.

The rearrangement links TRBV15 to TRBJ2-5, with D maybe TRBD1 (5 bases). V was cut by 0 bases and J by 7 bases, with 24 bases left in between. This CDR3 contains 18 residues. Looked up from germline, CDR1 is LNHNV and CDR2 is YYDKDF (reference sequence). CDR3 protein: CATSRDYRGDPPWGTQYF. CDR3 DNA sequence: TGTGCCACCAGCAGAGATTATAGGGGCGATCCCCCATGGGGGACCCAGTACTTC.

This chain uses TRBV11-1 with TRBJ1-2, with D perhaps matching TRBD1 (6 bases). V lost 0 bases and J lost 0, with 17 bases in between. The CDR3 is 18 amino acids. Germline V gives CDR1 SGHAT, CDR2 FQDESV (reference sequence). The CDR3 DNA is TGTGCCAGCAGCTTAGCGCTCTGGACAGTGACTTCTAACTATGGCTACACCTTC. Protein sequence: CASSLALWTVTSNYGYTF.